This TCR beta chain was recovered during a study of molecular identifiers for immune sequencing clone quantification (dated by TCRdb to the late 2010s). Regarding the research as a whole: For a replicate experiment, the RNA from either about 20,000 or 100,000 naive CD8 T cells was divided into five aliquots, and four of those aliquots went on to sequencing. CD8 T cells were used in a methods study to benchmark molecular-identifier clustering-based TCR repertoire sequencing (MIDCIRS) and TCR RNA copy counting. Paper-wide results and their limitations: In CMV-specific effector cells, over 97% of molecules were held by clones above 20 RNA copies, whereas under 1% of molecules were held by such clones in naive cells. The sizes of highly expanded clones could end up underestimated when identical TCR molecules share a barcode. When barcode sub-clustering was omitted, TCR diversity was inflated by chimeric consensus sequences, with chimeras reaching as high as 47%. The naive libraries included spiked-in Jurkat TCR RNA (10 copies' worth), and this Jurkat TCR RNA is not part of the donor repertoire. Spiked-in Jurkat TCR RNA equivalent to a single cell was reported to be detectable even among more than 900,000 naive CD8 T cells. Modeling estimated around 3.2 recovered TCR RNA copies per cell, compared with roughly 10 by digital PCR, which implies 30% to 35% capture efficiency.

The germline V gene specifies LGHNA as CDR1 and YNFKEQ as CDR2. Trimming leaves V shorter by 2 bases and J shorter by 7 bases, with the junction holding 12 bases beyond the gene matches. Including cysteine and phenylalanine, the CDR3 has 17 amino acids. The CDR3 DNA has 51 bases and is translated from base 1. Libraries of naive CD8 T cells were built from around 20,000 to 1,000,000 sorted cells, with 10%, 30% or 50% of the purified RNA used. Naive CD8 T cells, defined as CD8+CD4-CCR7+CD45RA+, were FACS-sorted into RLT Plus buffer on a BD FACSAria II. To test detection sensitivity, Jurkat RNA equal to over nine TCR copies was added to samples of about 20,000-1,000,000 naive CD8 T cells. CD8 T cells were enriched with RosetteSep CD8+ T Cell Enrichment Cocktail and Ficoll-Paque, followed by ACK red cell lysis. The library came from PCR. Instrument on record: Illumina HiSeq 4000. Bulk TCR libraries were made following a previously described method, with the TCR primers given in Table S5. Purification of total RNA was performed with the Qiagen AllPrep DNA/RNA kit. Before analysis, reads from multiple sequencing runs of the same library were pooled. As for the authors' bioinformatics: Reads were retained only if their TCR constant sequence matched exactly, and those retained reads were trimmed to 150 nt and grouped according to their 12-nt molecular barcodes. Reads inside each barcode group were sub-clustered using a 15% Levenshtein threshold, and a quality-weighted consensus sequence was constructed for each RNA molecule. Non-functional sequences were excluded, and lower-count sequences lying one edit away from another sequence were also excluded. Based on fitting two negative binomial distributions, any barcode sub-cluster with under 20% of the maximum read count was discarded. TCRdb cleaned the public reads at Q25 with fastp, built clones with MiXCR and kept in-frame beta chains. Identical CDR3 protein sequences are pooled into one entry, listed with their most common genes and DNA. TCRdb assigned the V and J calls; the authors' analysis was not used. The sample includes 490,000 or so distinct CDR3 sequences, with roughly a fifth observed a single time. The ten largest make up about 0.78% of the sample.

As regards this clonotype: This receptor's antigen is unknown. A read error may be the cause here, since a much bigger clone is one base away.

Material: naive CD8+ T cells from blood, with Jurkat cell RNA spiked in. The cell subset or site label, read with the paper, signifies: FACS-sorted CD8+CD4-CCR7+CD45RA+ naive T cells. This TCR was sampled from a human donor in good health. Some libraries in this study had Jurkat cell RNA spiked in. The sequence joins TRBV4-2 to TRBJ2-7; 12 central nucleotides agree with TRBD1. The nucleotides are TGTGCCAGCAGCCAAAATCAACTGGGACAGGGGGCTGGGGAGCAGTACTTC. It specifies CASSQNQLGQGAGEQYF.